This T cell receptor beta chain was identified during a study of T cell repertoires in cytomegalovirus infection. Whole-study context: Newly reported HLA-C-restricted and thoroughly characterized HLA-B-restricted CMV epitopes were employed. Indications of both CMV infection and matching HLA type were provided by public TCR beta signatures.

MiXCR, run by TCRdb on the reads, gives a single entry per CDR3 protein. The top ten hold 40% to 65% of the sample, which has some 46,000 distinct CDR3 sequences, around 21% seen once. Overall study results and limits: Adding up the frequency of public TCR beta families identified people who carried CMV plus the relevant HLA. HLA-C-restricted CMV-specific TCR beta clonotypes prevailed in the ex vivo response.

The CDR3 is 15 amino acids. The germline V and J ends were trimmed by 0 bases and 3 bases, with 15 bases remaining between them. Looked up from germline, CDR1 is DFQATT and CDR2 is SNEGSKA (reference sequence). This clonotype was recorded at least ten times. As yet, its antigen is unknown. J is TRBJ2-7 and V is TRBV20-1; D gene ambiguous. Specimen: CD8+ T cells from cultured PBMCs, collected from culture after CMV antigen stimulation. The origin of this receptor is a human donor in good health (CMV status not recorded). Some clones in this sample may be carry-over from other donors' samples. CDR3 coding DNA: TGCAGTGCTAGAGATTTCCCAGCGACAAGCTACGAGCAGTACTTC. Its protein product is CSARDFPATSYEQYF.